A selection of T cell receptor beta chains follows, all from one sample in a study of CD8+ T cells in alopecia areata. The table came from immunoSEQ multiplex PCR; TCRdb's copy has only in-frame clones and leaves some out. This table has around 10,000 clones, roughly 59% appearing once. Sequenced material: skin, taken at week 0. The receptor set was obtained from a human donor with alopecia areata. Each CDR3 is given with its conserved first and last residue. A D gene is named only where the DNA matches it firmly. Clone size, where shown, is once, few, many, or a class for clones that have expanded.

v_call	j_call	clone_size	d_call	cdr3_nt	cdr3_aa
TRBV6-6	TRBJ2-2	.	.	TGTGCCAGCGCCTGGGAGGGGGCGCGGGGGACCGGGGAGCTGTTTTTT	CASAWEGARGTGELFF
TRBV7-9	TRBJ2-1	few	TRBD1	TGTGCCAGCAGCTTAGACAGGGGGTCCTACAATGAGCAGTTCTTC	CASSLDRGSYNEQFF
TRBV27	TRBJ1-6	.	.	TGTGCCAGCAGTTTATCACGGGGCGGATTCTATAATTCACCCCTCCACTTT	CASSLSRGGFYNSPLHF
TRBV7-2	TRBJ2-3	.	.	TGTGCCAGCAGCTTAGTTCACAGAAGCACAGATACGCAGTATTTT	CASSLVHRSTDTQYF
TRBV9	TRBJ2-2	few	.	TGTGCCAGCAGCGTAGGTCTCGGGGAGCTGTTTTTT	CASSVGLGELFF
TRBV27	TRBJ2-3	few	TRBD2	TGTGCCAGTATCTCAGCGGGAAAAGATACGCAGTATTTT	CASISAGKDTQYF
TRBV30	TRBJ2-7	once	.	TGTGCCTGGAGGAGGAACCGGGACGGACCCTACGAGCAGTACTTC	CAWRRNRDGPYEQYF
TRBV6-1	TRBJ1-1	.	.	TGTGCCAGCAGTGAAAAAATGAACACTGAAGCTTTCTTT	CASSEKMNTEAFF
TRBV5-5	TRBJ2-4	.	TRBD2	TGTGCCAGCAGCTTGGAACTAGCGGGAGGGATAGCCAAAAACATTCAGTACTTC	CASSLELAGGIAKNIQYF
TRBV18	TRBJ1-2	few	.	TGTGCCAGCTCACCTCCATTTGTTGGCTATGGCTACACCTTC	CASSPPFVGYGYTF
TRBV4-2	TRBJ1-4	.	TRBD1	TGTGCCAGCAGCCAACATGGCCGGGACAGGGGTACTAATGAAAAACTGTTTTTT	CASSQHGRDRGTNEKLFF
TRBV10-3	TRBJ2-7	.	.	TGTGCCATCAGTGAATTACCGTTTCTTATTATGGGGGGCGAGCAGTACTTC	CAISELPFLIMGGEQYF
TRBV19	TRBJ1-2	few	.	TGTGCCAGTACCTACCATCGGGCAGGGAGTAACTATGGCTACACCTTC	CASTYHRAGSNYGYTF
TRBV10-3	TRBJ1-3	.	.	TGTGCCATCAGTCGGAAATGGTCTGGAAACACCATATATTTT	CAISRKWSGNTIYF
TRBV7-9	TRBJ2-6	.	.	TGTGCCAGCAGGCAGGGGATCTCTGGGGCCAACGTCCTGACTTTC	CASRQGISGANVLTF
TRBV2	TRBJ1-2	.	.	TGTGCCAGCAGTGACGGTTACTATGGCTACACCTTC	CASSDGYYGYTF
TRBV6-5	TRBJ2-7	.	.	TGTGCCAGCAGACGTCAGGGCTCAGGGAACGAGCAGTACTTC	CASRRQGSGNEQYF
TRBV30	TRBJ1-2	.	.	TGTGCCTGGAGTACAGGGTGGGTCTATGGCTACACCTTC	CAWSTGWVYGYTF
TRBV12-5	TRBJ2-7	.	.	TGTGCTAGTGGTTTGTGGCTCGCCCACGAGCAGTACTTC	CASGLWLAHEQYF
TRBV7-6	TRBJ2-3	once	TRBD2	TGTGCCAGCAGCTTAGGCGGACTAGCGGGAACAGATACGCAGTATTTT	CASSLGGLAGTDTQYF
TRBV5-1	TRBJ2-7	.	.	TGCGCCAGCAGCTTGTCCGTAGGGTACGAGCAGTACTTC	CASSLSVGYEQYF
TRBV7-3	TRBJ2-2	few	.	TGTGCCAGCAGCTTACAGGGAGGTCCCGGGGAGCTGTTTTTT	CASSLQGGPGELFF
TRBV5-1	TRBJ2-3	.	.	TGCGCCAGCAGCTCTCTCGTTAGGACAGAAACACAGATAACGCAGTATTTT	CASSSLVRTETQITQYF
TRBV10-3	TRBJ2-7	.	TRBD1	TGTGCCATCAGCCTGACAGGGGGCCCCTACGAGCAGTACTTC	CAISLTGGPYEQYF
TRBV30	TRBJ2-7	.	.	TGTGCCTGGAGTGTCTCGGCCCTGTACTTC	CAWSVSALYF
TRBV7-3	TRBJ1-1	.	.	TGTGCCAGCAGCCAAGGGGTCACTGAAGCTTTCTTT	CASSQGVTEAFF
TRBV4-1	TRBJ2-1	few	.	TGCGCCAGCAGCCAAGATTTAATAAGGGGGGGAATGAATGAGCAGTTCTTC	CASSQDLIRGGMNEQFF
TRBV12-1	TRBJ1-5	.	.	TGTGCCAGCAGCTTTCAGGTTAGCAATCAGCCCCAGCATTTT	CASSFQVSNQPQHF
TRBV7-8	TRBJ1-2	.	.	TGTGCCAGCAGCCTTATTGGGGACACCCCGGCGGGTGGCTACACCTTC	CASSLIGDTPAGGYTF
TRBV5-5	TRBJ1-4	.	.	TGTGCCAGCAGCTCCCAGGGGACGGGTGAAAAACTGTTTTTT	CASSSQGTGEKLFF
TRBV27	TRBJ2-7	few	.	TGTGCCAGCAGTCCCTCCCTCCGAGGGTCCGAGCAGTACTTC	CASSPSLRGSEQYF
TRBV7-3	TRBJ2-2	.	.	TGTGCCAGCAGCATACTAGCGAACACCGGGGAGCTGTTTTTT	CASSILANTGELFF
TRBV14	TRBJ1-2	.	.	TGTGCCAGCAGCCTAGGGGTAGCTAACTATGGCTACACCTTC	CASSLGVANYGYTF
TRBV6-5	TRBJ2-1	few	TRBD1	TGTGCCAGCAGTGGCCGCCGGGACAGGGTTAATGAGCAGTTCTTC	CASSGRRDRVNEQFF
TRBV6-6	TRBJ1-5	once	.	TGTGCCAGCAGACGGACAGCCGATAGCAATCAGCCCCAGCATTTT	CASRRTADSNQPQHF